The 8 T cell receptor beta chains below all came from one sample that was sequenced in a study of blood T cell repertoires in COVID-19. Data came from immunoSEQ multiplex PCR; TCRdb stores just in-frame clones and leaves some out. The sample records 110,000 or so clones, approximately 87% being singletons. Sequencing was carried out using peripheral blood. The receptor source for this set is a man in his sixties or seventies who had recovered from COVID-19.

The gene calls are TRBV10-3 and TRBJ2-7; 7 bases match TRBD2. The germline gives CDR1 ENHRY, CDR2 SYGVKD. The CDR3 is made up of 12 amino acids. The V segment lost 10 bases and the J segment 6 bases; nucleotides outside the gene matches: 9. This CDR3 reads CASAYGEGEQYF. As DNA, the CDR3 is TGTGCCAGCGCTTACGGGGAGGGCGAGCAGTACTTC.

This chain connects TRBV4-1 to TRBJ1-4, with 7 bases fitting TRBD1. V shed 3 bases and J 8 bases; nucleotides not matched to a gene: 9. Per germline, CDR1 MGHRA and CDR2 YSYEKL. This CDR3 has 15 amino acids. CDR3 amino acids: CASSQKTGSGEKLFF. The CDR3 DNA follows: TGCGCCAGCAGCCAGAAGACAGGGAGTGGAGAAAAACTGTTTTTT.

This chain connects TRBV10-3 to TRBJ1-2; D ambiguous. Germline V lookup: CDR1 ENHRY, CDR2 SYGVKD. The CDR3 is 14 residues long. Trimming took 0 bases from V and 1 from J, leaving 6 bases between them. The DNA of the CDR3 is TGTGCCATCAGTGAGTCGCTCGGTAACTATGGCTACACCTTC. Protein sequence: CAISESLGNYGYTF.

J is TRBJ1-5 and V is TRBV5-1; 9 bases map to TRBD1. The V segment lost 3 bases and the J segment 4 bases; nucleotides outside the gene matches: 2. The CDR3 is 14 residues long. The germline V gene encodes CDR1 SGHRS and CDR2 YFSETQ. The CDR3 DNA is TGCGCCAGCAGCTCCGGACAGGGGAATCAGCCCCAGCATTTT. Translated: CASSSGQGNQPQHF. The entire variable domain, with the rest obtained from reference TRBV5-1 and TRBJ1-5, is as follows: KAGVTQTPRYLIKTRGQQVTLSCSPISGHRSVSWYQQTPGQGLQFLFEYFSETQRNKGNFPGRFSGRQFSNSRSEMNVSTLELGDSALYLCASSSGQGNQPQHFGDGTRLSIL.

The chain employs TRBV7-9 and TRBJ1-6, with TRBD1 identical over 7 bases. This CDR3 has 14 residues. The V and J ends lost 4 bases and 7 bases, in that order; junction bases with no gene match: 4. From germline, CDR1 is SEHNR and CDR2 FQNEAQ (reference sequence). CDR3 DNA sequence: TGTGCCAGCAGCTCACAGGGGAACAATTCACCCCTCCACTTT. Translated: CASSSQGNNSPLHF.

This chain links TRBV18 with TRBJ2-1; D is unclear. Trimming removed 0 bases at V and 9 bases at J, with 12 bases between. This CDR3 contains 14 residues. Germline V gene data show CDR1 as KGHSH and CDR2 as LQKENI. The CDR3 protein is CASSPPVILPEQFF. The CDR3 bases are TGTGCCAGCTCACCACCGGTGATACTCCCTGAGCAGTTCTTC.

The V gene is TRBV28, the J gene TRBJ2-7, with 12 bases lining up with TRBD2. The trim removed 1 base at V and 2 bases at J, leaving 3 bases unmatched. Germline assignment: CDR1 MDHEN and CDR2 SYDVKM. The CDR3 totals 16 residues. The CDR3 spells CASSLFSSGRAYEQYF. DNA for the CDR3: TGTGCCAGCAGTTTATTTTCTAGCGGGAGGGCCTACGAGCAGTACTTC.

CDR3 residues: CASSLGQANTEAFF. CDR3 bases: TGCGCCAGCAGCTTGGGTCAGGCGAACACTGAAGCTTTCTTT. The chain has TRBV5-1 and TRBJ1-1; D unclear. The CDR3 loop spans 14 amino acids. V lost 0 bases, J lost 1 base, and 7 bases lay in between. CDR1 is SGHRS, CDR2 YFSETQ, per germline. The entire variable domain, with the rest obtained from reference TRBV5-1 and TRBJ1-1, is as follows: KAGVTQTPRYLIKTRGQQVTLSCSPISGHRSVSWYQQTPGQGLQFLFEYFSETQRNKGNFPGRFSGRQFSNSRSEMNVSTLELGDSALYLCASSLGQANTEAFFGQGTRLTVV.